This T cell receptor beta chain was retrieved from a study of blood T cell repertoires in COVID-19. In the study overall: The United States, Italy and Spain supplied acute and convalescent COVID-19 samples. PBMCs, B-cell-depleted T cells, or T cells were the source of the cDNA or gDNA that made up the material.

This clone is a singleton in its sample. In the study's own analysis: By means of reference gene primer amplification, nucleated cell counts were estimated. Sequenced by immunoSEQ multiplex PCR; TCRdb stores in-frame clones only, minus some. V and J calls and clone size are given by that table; D and trimming were obtained from the DNA. The sample has 150,000 to 200,000 clones; 75% to 90% are singletons. V was pared by 6 bases and J by 1 base, with 6 bases between. CDR1 and CDR2 (germline): DFQATT, SNEGSKA (reference sequence). CDR3 size: 11 residues. Sequenced sample: peripheral blood. The V call is TRBV20-1, the J call TRBJ1-1, with D unclear. The source is a man aged 60 to 69 with acute or convalescent COVID-19. The CDR3 protein is CSADWNTEAFF. The CDR3 bases are TGCAGTGCGGACTGGAACACTGAAGCTTTCTTT.